This T cell receptor (beta chain) is drawn from a study of blood T cell repertoires in COVID-19 (dated by TCRdb to the early 2020s). Regarding the complete study: Collaborator samples came from the United States, Italy and Spain and covered acute and convalescent phases of COVID-19. The material from the prospective study consisted of cDNA or gDNA derived from T cells, B-cell-depleted T cells, or PBMCs. Deeply sampled blood TCRbeta repertoires from subjects exposed to, actively infected with, or recovered from COVID-19 were included in the dataset. The repertoires were released in a freely available public database meant as a resource for research on the immune response to SARS-CoV-2. Samples were obtained from the ongoing ImmuneRACE study (first 160 participants) and from 1,254 subjects provided by 6 global collaborators. Sample metadata almost always included a de-identified subject ID, COVID-19 status, age in years and sex. Where available, HLA class I and class II types were obtained from metadata supplied by the sample provider rather than from assay-based typing. Summary of the overall study and its limitations: The amount of clinical and demographic metadata varied by source and participant and was provided uncurated.

One collaborating source in Seattle enrolled patients during active infection and followed them longitudinally through the course of disease. Collaborating institutions collected whole blood in K2EDTA tubes following their own protocols. Collaborator samples were shipped for TCRbeta analysis as frozen whole blood, isolated PBMCs, or DNA extracted from either sample type. TCRbeta CDR3 regions were amplified from genomic DNA by means of the immunoSEQ Assay, a bias-controlled multiplex PCR. Concerning the study's data processing: Within the assay, amplification of reference gene primers was used to estimate how many nucleated cells each sample contained. To quantify the absolute abundance of each unique TCRbeta CDR3 rearrangement, sequence reads were collapsed and filtered. For each sample, productive Simpson clonality was calculated by taking the square root of Simpson's diversity index across productive rearrangements. TCRdb took over this immuneACCESS table, retaining in-frame rearrangements with V and J assigned. Such tables are incomplete; in checked studies, under half of the missing clones stem from an unresolved V gene, and the remainder is unexplained. V and J calls and clone size are as listed in that table; D and trimming were resolved from the DNA. This sample is represented by about 130,000 clones; about four fifths of them were singletons. Together, the top ten hold less than 5% of the sample.

The CDR1 and CDR2 encoded by the germline V gene are SGHTA and FQGNSA. From the cysteine up to the phenylalanine, the CDR3 has a length of 16 residues. CDR3 DNA is the only sequence kept; it has 48 bases, read in frame from the first base. V and J are truncated by 5 bases and 2 bases respectively, leaving an intervening sequence of 16 bases. As to this clone: The antigen it binds to is not known. No base quality values were provided; no much bigger clone lies one nucleotide off.

This clonotype originated in a woman aged 70 to 79 with COVID-19, enrolled during active disease. The chain uses TRBV7-2 and TRBJ2-1; TRBD2 is a possible D gene, resting on 7 matching bases. Sequencing used peripheral blood. The DNA sequence is given as TGTGCCAGCAGCCCGATCGGCGGGGGCCCCTACAATGAGCAGTTCTTC. It is translated as CASSPIGGGPYNEQFF.